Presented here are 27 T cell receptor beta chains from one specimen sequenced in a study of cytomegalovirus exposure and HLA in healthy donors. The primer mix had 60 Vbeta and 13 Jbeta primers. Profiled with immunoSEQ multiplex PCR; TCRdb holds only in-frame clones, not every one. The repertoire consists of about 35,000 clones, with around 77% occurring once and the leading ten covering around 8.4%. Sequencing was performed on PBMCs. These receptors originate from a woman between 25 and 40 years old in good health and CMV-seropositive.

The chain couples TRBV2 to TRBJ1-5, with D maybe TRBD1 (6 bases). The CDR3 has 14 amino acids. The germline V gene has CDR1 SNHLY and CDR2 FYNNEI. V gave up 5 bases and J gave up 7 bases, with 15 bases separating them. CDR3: CASSPGGPGQPQHF. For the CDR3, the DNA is TGTGCCAGCAGTCCGGGGGGGCCCGGACAGCCCCAGCATTTT.

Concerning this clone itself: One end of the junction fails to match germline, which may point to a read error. The CDR3 sequence is CASSIQQGANYGYPF. The CDR3 DNA reads TGTGCCAGTAGTATCCAACAGGGCGCTAACTATGGCTACCCCTTC. J is TRBJ1-2 and V is TRBV19; weak D call: TRBD1 (6 bases). Germline CDR1 LNHDA, CDR2 SQIVND (reference sequence). The length of the CDR3 is 15 residues.

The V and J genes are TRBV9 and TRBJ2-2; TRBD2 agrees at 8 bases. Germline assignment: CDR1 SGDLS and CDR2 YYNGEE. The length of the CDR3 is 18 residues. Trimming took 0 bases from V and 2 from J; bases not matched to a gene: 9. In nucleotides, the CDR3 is TGTGCCAGCAGCGTAGAGGGGTTCGGGGGGGGCAACACCGGGGAGCTGTTTTTT. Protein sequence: CASSVEGFGGGNTGELFF.

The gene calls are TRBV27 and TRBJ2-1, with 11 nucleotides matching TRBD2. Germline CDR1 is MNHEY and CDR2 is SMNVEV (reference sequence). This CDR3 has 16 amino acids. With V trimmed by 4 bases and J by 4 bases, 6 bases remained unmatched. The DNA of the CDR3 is TGTGCCAGCAGTTCCATTAGCGGGAGGGTTTACAATGAGCAGTTCTTC. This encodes CASSSISGRVYNEQFF.

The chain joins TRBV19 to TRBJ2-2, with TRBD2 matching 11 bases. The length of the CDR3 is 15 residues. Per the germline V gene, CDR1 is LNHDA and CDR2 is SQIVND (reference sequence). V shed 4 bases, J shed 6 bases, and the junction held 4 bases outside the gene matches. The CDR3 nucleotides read TGTGCCAGTAGTACCTTAGCGGGAGGGCCCGGGGAGCTGTTTTTT. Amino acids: CASSTLAGGPGELFF.

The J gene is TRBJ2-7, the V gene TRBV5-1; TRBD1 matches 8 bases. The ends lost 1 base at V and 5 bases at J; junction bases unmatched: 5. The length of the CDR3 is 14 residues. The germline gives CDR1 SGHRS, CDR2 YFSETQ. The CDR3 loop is CASSLTGGGDEQYF. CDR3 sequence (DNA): TGCGCCAGCAGCTTGACAGGGGGAGGAGACGAGCAGTACTTC.

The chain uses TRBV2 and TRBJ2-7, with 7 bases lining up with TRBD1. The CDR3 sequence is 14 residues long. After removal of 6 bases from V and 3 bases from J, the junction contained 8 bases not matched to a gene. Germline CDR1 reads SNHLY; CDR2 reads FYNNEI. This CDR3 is CASRIQGVSYEQYF. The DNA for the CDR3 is TGTGCCAGCAGGATCCAGGGGGTTAGCTACGAGCAGTACTTC.

CDR3 region: CASSPSQASYEQYF. Written as DNA, the CDR3 is TGTGCCAGCAGCCCCTCACAGGCCAGCTACGAGCAGTACTTC. V is TRBV6-6 and J is TRBJ2-7; tentative D call: TRBD1 (5 bases). Germline V lookup: CDR1 MNHNY, CDR2 SVGAGI (reference sequence). The CDR3 contains 14 residues. Trimming shortened V by 6 bases and J by 3 bases, and 15 bases separated the two germline ends.

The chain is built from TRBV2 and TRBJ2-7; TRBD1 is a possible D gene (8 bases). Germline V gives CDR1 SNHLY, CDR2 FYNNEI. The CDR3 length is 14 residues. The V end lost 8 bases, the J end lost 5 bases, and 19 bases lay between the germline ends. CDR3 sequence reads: CASLTGGVRNEQYF. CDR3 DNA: TGTGCCAGCCTCACAGGGGGGGTAAGAAACGAGCAGTACTTC.

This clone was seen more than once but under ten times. CDR3 coding DNA: TGTGCCATCAGTGACGGGACTAGCACGCATACGCAGTATTTT. It translates to CAISDGTSTHTQYF. The V gene is TRBV10-3, the J gene TRBJ2-3; 9 nucleotides match TRBD2. This CDR3 spans 14 amino acids. Germline loops: CDR1 ENHRY, CDR2 SYGVKD. V shed 3 bases and J 7 bases; nucleotides not matched to a gene: 5.

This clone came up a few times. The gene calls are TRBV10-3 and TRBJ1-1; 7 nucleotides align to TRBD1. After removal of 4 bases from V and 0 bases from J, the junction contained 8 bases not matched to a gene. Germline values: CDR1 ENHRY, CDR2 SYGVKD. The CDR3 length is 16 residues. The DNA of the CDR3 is TGTGCCATCAGTGGTACCGGGACAGCCTTGAACACTGAAGCTTTCTTT. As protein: CAISGTGTALNTEAFF.

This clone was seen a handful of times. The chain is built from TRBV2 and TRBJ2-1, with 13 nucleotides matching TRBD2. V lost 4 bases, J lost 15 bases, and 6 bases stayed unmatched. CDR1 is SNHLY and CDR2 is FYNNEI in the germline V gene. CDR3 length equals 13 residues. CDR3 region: CASSGTSGGRRFF. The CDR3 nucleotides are TGTGCCAGCAGTGGGACTAGCGGGGGTCGGCGGTTCTTC.

Here the CDR3 DNA reads TGTGCCAGTACAGACCCCACAGGGGGGAACTATGGCTACACCTTC. It encodes CASTDPTGGNYGYTF. The rearrangement uses TRBV19 and TRBJ1-2, with 8 bases aligning to TRBD1. Per the germline V gene, CDR1 is LNHDA and CDR2 is SQIVND (reference sequence). Losses at the gene ends were 7 bases for V and 2 bases for J; bases not matched to a gene: 9. This CDR3 is built from 15 residues.

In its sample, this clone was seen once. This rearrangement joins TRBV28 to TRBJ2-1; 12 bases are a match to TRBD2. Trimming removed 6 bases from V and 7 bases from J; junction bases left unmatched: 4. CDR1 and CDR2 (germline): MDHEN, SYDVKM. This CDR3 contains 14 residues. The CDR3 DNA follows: TGTGCCAGCAGGACTAGCGGGAGTGTGAATGAGCAGTTCTTC. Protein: CASRTSGSVNEQFF.

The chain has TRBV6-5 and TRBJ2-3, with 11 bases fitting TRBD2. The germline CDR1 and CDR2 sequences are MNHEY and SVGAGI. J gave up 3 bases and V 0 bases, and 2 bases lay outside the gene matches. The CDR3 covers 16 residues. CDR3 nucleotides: TGTGCCAGCAGTTACTCGACTAGCGGGGCGACAGATACGCAGTATTTT. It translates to CASSYSTSGATDTQYF.

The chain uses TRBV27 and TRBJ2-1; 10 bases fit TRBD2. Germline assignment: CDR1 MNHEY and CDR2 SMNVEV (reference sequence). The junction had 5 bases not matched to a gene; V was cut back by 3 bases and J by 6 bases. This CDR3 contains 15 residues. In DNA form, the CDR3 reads TGTGCCAGCAGTTTTGAGCGGGGGGGCCTCAATGAGCAGTTCTTC. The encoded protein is CASSFERGGLNEQFF.

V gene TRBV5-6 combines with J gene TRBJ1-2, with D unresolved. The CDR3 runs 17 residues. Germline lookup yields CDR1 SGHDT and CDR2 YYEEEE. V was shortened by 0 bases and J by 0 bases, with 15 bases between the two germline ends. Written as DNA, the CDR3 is TGTGCCAGCAGCTTGGCGTTACTCTCGAAAGCTAACTATGGCTACACCTTC. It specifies CASSLALLSKANYGYTF.

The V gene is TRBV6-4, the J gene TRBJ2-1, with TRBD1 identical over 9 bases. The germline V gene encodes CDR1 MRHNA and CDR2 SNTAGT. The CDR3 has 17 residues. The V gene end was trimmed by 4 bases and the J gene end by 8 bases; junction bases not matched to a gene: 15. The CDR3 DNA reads TGTGCCAGCAGTGGAAGCGTGAGGGACAGGGATCCCTATGAGCAGTTCTTC. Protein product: CASSGSVRDRDPYEQFF.

CDR3 coding DNA: TGTGCCAGCAGCCGCGGGGGACTTACCTACGAGCAGTACTTC. The encoded protein is CASSRGGLTYEQYF. The rearrangement joins TRBV14 to TRBJ2-5; 7 nucleotides line up with TRBD2. The J call may not be correct, given that the DNA end is closer to TRBJ2-7. The CDR3 contains 14 residues. CDR1 and CDR2 (germline): SGHDN, FVKESK.

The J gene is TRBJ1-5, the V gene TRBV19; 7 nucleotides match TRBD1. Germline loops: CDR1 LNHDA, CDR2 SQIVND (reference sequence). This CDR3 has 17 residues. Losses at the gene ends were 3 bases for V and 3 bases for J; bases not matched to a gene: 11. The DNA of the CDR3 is TGTGCCAGTAGTATCACCCCCCTCACAGGGGACAATCAGCCCCAGCATTTT. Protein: CASSITPLTGDNQPQHF.

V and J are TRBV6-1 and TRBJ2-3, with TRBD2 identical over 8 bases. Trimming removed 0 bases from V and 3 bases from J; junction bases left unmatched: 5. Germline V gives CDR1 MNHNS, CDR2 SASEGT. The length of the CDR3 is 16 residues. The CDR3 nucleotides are TGTGCCAGCAGTGAAGCGCCGGGGGGGGGTACAGATACGCAGTATTTT. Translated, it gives CASSEAPGGGTDTQYF.

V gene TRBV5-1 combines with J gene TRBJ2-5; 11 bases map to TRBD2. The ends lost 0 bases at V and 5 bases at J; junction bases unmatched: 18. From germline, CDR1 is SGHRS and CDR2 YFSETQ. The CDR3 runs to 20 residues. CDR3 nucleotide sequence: TGCGCCAGCAGCTTGGGCAGACTTGGACTAGCGGGTCGGGGCTGGGAGACCCAGTACTTC. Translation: CASSLGRLGLAGRGWETQYF.

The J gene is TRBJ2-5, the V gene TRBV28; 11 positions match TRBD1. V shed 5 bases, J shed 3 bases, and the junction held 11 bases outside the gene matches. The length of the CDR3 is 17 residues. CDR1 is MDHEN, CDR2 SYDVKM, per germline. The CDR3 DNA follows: TGTGCCAGCAGTCCTCCCTCGGGACAGGGGGAAGAAGAGACCCAGTACTTC. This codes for CASSPPSGQGEEETQYF.

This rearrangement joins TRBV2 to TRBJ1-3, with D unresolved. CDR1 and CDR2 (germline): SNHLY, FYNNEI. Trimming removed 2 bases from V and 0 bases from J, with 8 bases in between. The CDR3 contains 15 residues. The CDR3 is CASSERRLSGNTIYF. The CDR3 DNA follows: TGTGCCAGCAGTGAACGGCGGCTCTCTGGAAACACCATATATTTT.

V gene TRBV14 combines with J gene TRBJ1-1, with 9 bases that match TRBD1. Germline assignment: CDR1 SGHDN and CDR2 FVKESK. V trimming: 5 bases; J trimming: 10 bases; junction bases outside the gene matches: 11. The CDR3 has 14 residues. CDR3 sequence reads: CASSSWTGALRAFF. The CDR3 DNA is TGTGCCAGCAGCTCTTGGACAGGGGCTCTACGAGCTTTCTTT.

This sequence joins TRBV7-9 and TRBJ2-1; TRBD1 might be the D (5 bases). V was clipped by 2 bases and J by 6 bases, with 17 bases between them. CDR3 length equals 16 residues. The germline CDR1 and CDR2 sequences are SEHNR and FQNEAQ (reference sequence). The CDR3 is CASSLRLRSQGNEQFF. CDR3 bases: TGTGCCAGCAGCTTACGGCTCAGGTCCCAGGGCAATGAGCAGTTCTTC.

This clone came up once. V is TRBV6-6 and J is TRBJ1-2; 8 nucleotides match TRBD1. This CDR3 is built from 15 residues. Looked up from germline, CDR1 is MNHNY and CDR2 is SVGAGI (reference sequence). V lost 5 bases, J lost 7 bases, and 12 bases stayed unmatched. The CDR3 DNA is TGTGCCAGCAGTAGAACGGACAGGGCGGACTGTGGCTACACCTTC. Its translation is CASSRTDRADCGYTF.